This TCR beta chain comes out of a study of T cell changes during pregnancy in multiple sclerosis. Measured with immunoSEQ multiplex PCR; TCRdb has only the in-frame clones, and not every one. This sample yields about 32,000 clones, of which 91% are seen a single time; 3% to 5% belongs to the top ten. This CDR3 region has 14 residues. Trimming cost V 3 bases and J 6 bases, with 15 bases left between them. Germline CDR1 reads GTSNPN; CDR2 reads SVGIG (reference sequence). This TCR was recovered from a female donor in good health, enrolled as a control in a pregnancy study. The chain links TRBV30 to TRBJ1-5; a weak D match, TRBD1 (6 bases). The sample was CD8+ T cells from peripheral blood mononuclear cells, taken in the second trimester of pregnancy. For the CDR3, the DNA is TGTGCCTGGAGCGGGCAGGGGCTCCGTCAGCCCCAGCATTTT. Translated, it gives CAWSGQGLRQPQHF.